Following are 26 T cell receptor beta chains from one sample sequenced in a study of T cell repertoires in cytomegalovirus infection. MiXCR, applied by TCRdb to the reads, yields one record per CDR3 protein. The sample has about 570,000 distinct CDR3 sequences, roughly 42% seen once. Antigens for these TCRs are unknown. The input for sequencing was cultured PBMCs, taken from culture after CMV antigen stimulation. Receptor source: a human donor in good health (CMV status not recorded). Some clones in this sample may be carry-over from other donors' samples.

This chain joins TRBV2 and TRBJ2-1; D is ambiguous. Trimming removed 0 bases from V and 8 bases from J, with 5 bases in between. Germline values: CDR1 SNHLY, CDR2 FYNNEI. This CDR3 region has 12 residues. The CDR3 DNA reads TGTGCCAGCAGTGAAGCGGGGTATGAGCAGTTCTTC. Amino acid sequence: CASSEAGYEQFF.

The V gene is TRBV24-1, the J gene TRBJ2-1; D remains unclear. Germline CDR1 KGHDR, CDR2 SFDVKD. Trimming removed 1 base at V and 8 bases at J, with 8 bases between. The CDR3 runs 13 residues. CDR3 sequence: CATSDFQGDEQFF. CDR3 nucleotides: TGTGCCACCAGTGATTTTCAAGGAGATGAGCAGTTCTTC.

This clonotype was observed a few times. This sequence joins TRBV7-2 and TRBJ2-2; 10 nucleotides agree with TRBD2. V shed 5 bases, J shed 3 bases, and the junction held 3 bases outside the gene matches. The CDR3 has 15 amino acids. Looked up from germline, CDR1 is SGHTA and CDR2 is FQGNSA. CDR3 nucleotide sequence: TGTGCCAGCAGCCCTGGACTAGCGGACACCGGGGAGCTGTTTTTT. Translating gives CASSPGLADTGELFF.

This clonotype was observed a few times. CDR3 in DNA: TGTGCCAGCAGCTTAGACGGTTCCAATGGCTACACCTTC. This translates into CASSLDGSNGYTF. The chain uses TRBV7-9 and TRBJ1-2; D gene uncertain. The germline CDR1 and CDR2 sequences are SEHNR and FQNEAQ (reference sequence). With 1 base removed from V and 6 bases from J, the gap between germline ends came to 9 bases. The CDR3 is made up of 13 amino acids.

The chain recombines TRBV20-1 with TRBJ2-3; 9 bases fit TRBD2. The length of the CDR3 is 17 residues. CDR1 and CDR2 (germline): DFQATT, SNEGSKA (reference sequence). V gave up 2 bases and J gave up 0 bases; unmatched junction bases: 9. CDR3: CSARTRGRASSTDTQYF. DNA for the CDR3: TGCAGTGCTAGAACTCGCGGGAGGGCCTCTAGCACAGATACGCAGTATTTT.

This chain joins TRBV5-4 and TRBJ1-5, with D unclear. Deletions cut 3 bases from V and 4 bases from J, with 11 bases between. The CDR3 covers 14 residues. Looked up from germline, CDR1 is SGHNT and CDR2 is YYREEE (reference sequence). CDR3 DNA: TGTGCCAGCAGCTCCGTCCGGGCTAATCAGCCCCAGCATTTT. Residues: CASSSVRANQPQHF.

The V and J genes are TRBV20-1 and TRBJ2-7, with 11 nucleotides matching TRBD2. Losses at the gene ends were 4 bases for V and 3 bases for J; bases not matched to a gene: 11. CDR3 length equals 16 residues. Germline CDR1 and CDR2: DFQATT and SNEGSKA (reference sequence). Here the CDR3 DNA reads TGCAGTGCTATCCCCCCTACTAGCGGGAGCCGCTACGAGCAGTACTTC. Translating gives CSAIPPTSGSRYEQYF.

This rearrangement joins TRBV6-8 to TRBJ1-2; possible D gene TRBD1, 5 bases. Looked up from germline, CDR1 is MNHGY and CDR2 is SAAAGT. With 4 bases removed from V and 3 bases from J, the gap between germline ends came to 15 bases. This CDR3 comprises 15 residues. The CDR3 reads CASSSPGRPYYGYTF. The CDR3 coding sequence is TGTGCCAGCAGTTCCCCGGGACGGCCCTACTATGGCTACACCTTC.

V and J are TRBV6-5 and TRBJ1-5; the D is unclear. The CDR3 runs to 13 residues. Trimming took 5 bases from V and 7 from J, leaving 12 bases between them. Germline values: CDR1 MNHEY, CDR2 SVGAGI. The CDR3, as DNA: TGTGCCAGCAGTGATTTCCAGGTCCAGCCCCAGCATTTT. Its protein product is CASSDFQVQPQHF.

This chain joins TRBV6-1 and TRBJ2-7; 10 bases fit TRBD1. Germline CDR1 MNHNS, CDR2 SASEGT. The V segment lost 5 bases and the J segment 4 bases; nucleotides outside the gene matches: 5. CDR3 length equals 14 residues. As DNA, the CDR3 is TGTGCCAGCAGTTCGGACAGGGGGGAATACGAGCAGTACTTC. Amino acids: CASSSDRGEYEQYF.

The chain joins TRBV7-2 to TRBJ2-5; TRBD1 might be the D (6 bases). The germline V gene has CDR1 SGHTA and CDR2 FQGNSA. The V end lost 0 bases, the J end lost 11 bases, and 19 bases lay between the germline ends. The CDR3 runs to 15 residues. For the CDR3, the DNA is TGTGCCAGCAGCTTAGCTCCGGGACATGGCCCCGGTCAGTACTTC. Its translation: CASSLAPGHGPGQYF. Looking up the rest from reference TRBV7-2 and TRBJ2-5 gives the full variable domain: GAGVSQSPSNKVTEKGKDVELRCDPISGHTALYWYRQSLGQGLEFLIYFQGNSAPDKSGLPSDRFSAERTGGSVSTLTIQRTQQEDSAVYLCASSLAPGHGPGQYFGPGTRLLVL.

The rearrangement uses TRBV11-3 and TRBJ1-5, with TRBD1 matching over 9 bases. The CDR3 loop spans 16 amino acids. With V trimmed by 4 bases and J by 5 bases, 9 bases remained unmatched. Germline V gives CDR1 SGHNT, CDR2 YENEEA. The CDR3 reads CASSYPGQGFDQPQHF. The CDR3 nucleotides read TGTGCCAGCAGCTACCCAGGACAGGGGTTCGATCAGCCCCAGCATTTT.

J is TRBJ1-5 and V is TRBV7-8; weak D call: TRBD1 (6 bases). Trimming stripped 4 bases from V and 7 bases from J, with 17 bases between. This CDR3 is 15 amino acids long. Germline CDR1 SGHVS, CDR2 FQNEAQ. Here the CDR3 DNA reads TGTGCCAGCAGCTCGGGGAGGGGGGGTAGGCAGCCCCAGCATTTT. It encodes CASSSGRGGRQPQHF.

The rearrangement joins TRBV19 to TRBJ1-4; D gene unclear. CDR3 length equals 12 residues. Trimming took off 4 bases at V and 14 bases at J, with 14 bases between the two ends. Germline loops: CDR1 LNHDA, CDR2 SQIVND (reference sequence). This CDR3 is CASSTQLGQLFF. In nucleotides, the CDR3 is TGTGCCAGTAGTACCCAACTCGGTCAGCTGTTTTTT.

This chain uses TRBV19 with TRBJ1-3; 8 bases fit TRBD1. The CDR3 sequence is 15 residues long. J lost 0 bases, V lost 10 bases, and 8 bases had no gene match. The germline V gene encodes CDR1 LNHDA and CDR2 SQIVND (reference sequence). The CDR3 loop reads CATRDRPASGNTIYF. As DNA, the CDR3 is TGTGCCACCCGGGACAGGCCCGCCTCTGGAAACACCATATATTTT.

This rearrangement joins TRBV5-1 to TRBJ2-7, with 9 positions matching TRBD1. CDR3 length: 14 residues. Per the germline V gene, CDR1 is SGHRS and CDR2 is YFSETQ. V trimming: 8 bases; J trimming: 0 bases; junction bases outside the gene matches: 6. The CDR3 nucleotides are TGCGCCAGTAGTCACAGGGGGCTCTCCTACGAGCAGTACTTC. Encoded protein: CASSHRGLSYEQYF.

This clonotype was picked up many times. The chain links TRBV6-1 to TRBJ2-7, with a weak D call TRBD1 (5 bases). The V end lost 5 bases, the J end lost 6 bases, and 14 bases lay between the germline ends. The CDR3 has 13 residues. From germline, CDR1 is MNHNS and CDR2 SASEGT. CDR3 region: CASSSGFVSEQYF. The CDR3 DNA reads as TGTGCCAGCAGTTCAGGGTTCGTGAGCGAGCAGTACTTC.

A few counts support this clonotype. The rearrangement uses TRBV7-2 and TRBJ2-5, with 9 bases fitting TRBD2. The trim removed 1 base at V and 6 bases at J, leaving 6 bases unmatched. Germline CDR1 reads SGHTA; CDR2 reads FQGNSA. The CDR3 is made up of 15 amino acids. CDR3 DNA sequence: TGTGCCAGCAGCTTAGGAGGGACTAGCCTAAAGACCCAGTACTTC. Amino acids: CASSLGGTSLKTQYF.

This clonotype was counted a few times. CDR3 loop: CASSRRRQEKSYEQYF. CDR3 sequence (DNA): TGTGCCAGCAGTCGTCGGAGACAGGAAAAATCCTACGAGCAGTACTTC. V is TRBV6-2 or TRBV6-3 and J is TRBJ2-7; maybe TRBD1 (6 bases). The CDR3 consists of 16 residues. Looked up from germline, CDR1 is MNHEY and CDR2 is SVGEGT. Trimming pared 5 bases from V and 1 base from J, leaving 18 bases between.

This clonotype was seen a few times. The chain couples TRBV7-8 to TRBJ1-3; 7 bases align to TRBD1. The trim removed 5 bases at V and 4 bases at J, leaving 11 bases unmatched. The CDR3 loop spans 16 amino acids. Germline CDR1 SGHVS, CDR2 FQNEAQ. The CDR3 loop reads CASSAAGTGVGNTIYF. The CDR3 DNA follows: TGTGCCAGCAGCGCCGCTGGTACAGGGGTCGGAAACACCATATATTTT.

The J gene is TRBJ2-2, the V gene TRBV7-2; D is ambiguous. With 2 bases removed from V and 5 bases from J, the gap between germline ends came to 12 bases. The CDR3 has 15 residues. From germline, CDR1 is SGHTA and CDR2 FQGNSA. CDR3 nucleotides: TGTGCCAGCAGCTTAACGGATCTTTGGACCGGGGAGCTGTTTTTT. Protein sequence: CASSLTDLWTGELFF.

This clonotype was picked up a small number of times. The rearrangement joins TRBV7-6 to TRBJ2-3, with TRBD2 matching 13 bases. Per germline, CDR1 SGHVS and CDR2 FNYEAQ. The CDR3 runs 16 residues. After removal of 4 bases from V and 4 bases from J, the junction contained 5 bases not matched to a gene. CDR3 nucleotide sequence: TGTGCCAGCAGCTCCAGACTAGCGGGAGGCCCAGATACGCAGTATTTT. Translated: CASSSRLAGGPDTQYF.

CDR3 protein: CASSILWGGNQPQHF. The CDR3 region has the DNA TGTGCCAGTAGTATATTGTGGGGGGGCAATCAGCCCCAGCATTTT. The chain couples TRBV19 to TRBJ1-5, with D possibly TRBD1 on 5 matching bases. CDR1 and CDR2 from the germline V gene are LNHDA and SQIVND (reference sequence). V was pared by 2 bases and J by 2 bases, with 10 bases between. This CDR3 region has 15 residues.

This chain uses TRBV12-3 or TRBV12-4 with TRBJ1-4, with no clear D. This CDR3 region has 14 residues. V dropped 5 bases and J dropped 4 bases, with 11 bases sitting between them. The CDR3 DNA reads TGTGCCAGCAGTCCCCGGGTGATTAATGAAAAACTGTTTTTT. Protein product: CASSPRVINEKLFF.

This clonotype was observed a handful of times. The V and J genes are TRBV12-3 or TRBV12-4 and TRBJ2-3, with a tentative D call TRBD2 (6 bases). Trimming shortened V by 8 bases and J by 4 bases, and 25 bases separated the two germline ends. There are 17 residues in the CDR3. The CDR3 DNA is TGTGCCAGCGGTCCCGGAGGGCTAGCGCTTTTGGCAGATACGCAGTATTTT. It translates to CASGPGGLALLADTQYF.

This rearrangement joins TRBV6-1 to TRBJ2-7; 9 bases are a match to TRBD1. CDR3 length: 16 residues. Germline-derived CDR1 and CDR2 are MNHNS and SASEGT. The J segment lost 2 bases and the V segment lost 2 bases, leaving 7 bases of the junction unmatched. The CDR3: CASSERGQGFPYEQYF. DNA of the CDR3: TGTGCCAGCAGTGAAAGGGGACAGGGTTTCCCCTACGAGCAGTACTTC.